The source of this TCR beta chain is a study of T cell repertoires in cytomegalovirus infection. Looking at the study overall: Both CMV infection and a matching HLA type were indicated by public TCR beta signatures. Findings of the study overall: Cumulative frequency of public TCR beta families picked out carriers of CMV plus the relevant HLA.

As concerns this clonotype: The antigen is not known.

TCRdb re-derived calls from the reads in MiXCR, one entry per CDR3 protein. In the table there are under 850,000 distinct CDR3 sequences, approximately 33% of which are singletons. This CDR3 region has 19 residues. Germline V gene lookup returns CDR1 SGHRS and CDR2 YFSETQ. The J segment lost 3 bases and the V segment lost 1 base, leaving 11 bases of the junction unmatched. The chain uses TRBV5-1 and TRBJ2-2; 11 bases are shared with TRBD1. The source is a human donor in good health (CMV status not recorded). Some clones in this sample may be carry-over from other donors' samples. Sequences were derived from cultured PBMCs, sampled from culture after CMV antigen stimulation. CDR3 loop: CASSLWTGGARRDTGELFF. CDR3 nucleotide sequence: TGCGCCAGCAGCTTGTGGACAGGGGGCGCGAGAAGGGACACCGGGGAGCTGTTTTTT. Looking up the rest from reference TRBV5-1 and TRBJ2-2 gives the full variable domain: KAGVTQTPRYLIKTRGQQVTLSCSPISGHRSVSWYQQTPGQGLQFLFEYFSETQRNKGNFPGRFSGRQFSNSRSEMNVSTLELGDSALYLCASSLWTGGARRDTGELFFGEGSRLTVL.